This TCR beta chain was retrieved from a study of OX40 agonist ivuxolimab in advanced cancers. Study in general: Mean age about 60 years, range about 23 to 85; around 80% male. Whole-study findings and limits: CD4+ and CD8+ T cells in blood underwent clonal expansion by week 6 at 0.1 to 3.0 mg/kg. Fewer expanded clones were found on average in CD4+ than in CD8+ T cells. Nonresponders included some who also had low normalized T-cell clonal expansion.

Libraries were prepared by immunoSEQ multiplex PCR; TCRdb keeps only in-frame clonotypes and omits some of them. The repertoire holds about 89,000 clones, with roughly 91% as singletons. V shed 6 bases and J shed 0 bases, with 9 bases lying between them. Looked up from germline, CDR1 is MNHEY and CDR2 is SMNVEV (reference sequence). CDR3 length equals 13 residues. This clone was counted a single time. Antigen specificity is unknown. This sample comprised CD4+ or CD8+ T cells sorted from blood, obtained in a trial of the OX40 agonist ivuxolimab. The clonotype originates from an adult with an advanced solid tumor such as melanoma, head and neck, liver or kidney cancer. V and J are TRBV27 and TRBJ2-7; the D is unclear. The CDR3 DNA sequence: TGTGCCAGCAGCCACCGACCCTCCTACGAGCAGTACTTC. It specifies CASSHRPSYEQYF.